This T cell receptor beta chain was documented in a study of tumour-infiltrating T cells in Burkitt lymphoma. Study as a whole: Productive clonality predicted overall and progression-free survival.

Germline assignment: CDR1 SGHTS and CDR2 YDEGEE. J lost 4 bases, V lost 3 bases, and 4 bases had no gene match. The CDR3 is made up of 14 amino acids. Here immunoSEQ multiplex PCR was the method, and the copy in TCRdb shows in-frame clones only, minus some. The table records 1,500 to 2,000 clones, about 17% of them present only once. The chain carries TRBV5-8 and TRBJ2-1; TRBD1 agrees at 7 bases. The TCR comes from a human donor with diffuse large B-cell lymphoma. Specimen: tumor tissue. The CDR3 DNA reads as TGTGCCAGCAGCTGGACAGGAGCGTACAATGAGCAGTTCTTC. This sequence encodes CASSWTGAYNEQFF. The variable domain in full, completed from reference TRBV5-8 and TRBJ2-1, reads EAGVTQSPTHLIKTRGQQATLRCSPISGHTSVYWYQQALGLGLQFLLWYDEGEERNRGNFPPRFSGRQFPNYSSELNVNALELEDSALYLCASSWTGAYNEQFFGPGTRLTVL.